This TCR beta chain was found in a study of blood T cell repertoires in COVID-19. Assay used: immunoSEQ multiplex PCR; TCRdb lists only in-frame clones, some missing. This sample has more than 85,000 clones, with 65% to 90% found just once. V was shortened by 3 bases and J by 10 bases, with 15 bases between the two germline ends. This CDR3 contains 13 residues. This clone was found once. This TCR derives from a man in his fifties or sixties with acute or convalescent COVID-19. The sequenced sample was peripheral blood. The V and J genes are TRBV12-3 or TRBV12-4 and TRBJ1-1, with D unresolved. CDR3 sequence reads: CASSFGAGRVAFF. DNA of the CDR3: TGTGCCAGCAGTTTTGGAGCGGGAAGGGTAGCTTTCTTT.